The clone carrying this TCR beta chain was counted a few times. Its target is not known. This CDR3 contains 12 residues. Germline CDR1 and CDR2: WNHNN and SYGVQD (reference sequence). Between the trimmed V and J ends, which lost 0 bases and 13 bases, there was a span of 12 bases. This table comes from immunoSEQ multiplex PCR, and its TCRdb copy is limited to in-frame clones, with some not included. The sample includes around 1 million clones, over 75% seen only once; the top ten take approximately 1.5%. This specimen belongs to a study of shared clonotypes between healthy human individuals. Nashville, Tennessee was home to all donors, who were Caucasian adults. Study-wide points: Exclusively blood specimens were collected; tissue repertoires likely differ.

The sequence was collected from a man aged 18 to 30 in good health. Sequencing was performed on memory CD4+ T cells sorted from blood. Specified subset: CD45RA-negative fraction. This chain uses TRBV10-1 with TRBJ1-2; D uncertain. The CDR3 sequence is CASSESMVPLTF. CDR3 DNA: TGCGCCAGCAGTGAGTCGATGGTCCCACTCACCTTC.